This T cell receptor beta chain was identified during a study of cytomegalovirus exposure and HLA in healthy donors. General study points: The authors listed 150 to 200 TCR beta chains as cytomegalovirus-associated.

The V gene's germline CDR1 is MNHEY and CDR2 SMNVEV (reference sequence). This CDR3 has 14 amino acids. V was shortened by 3 bases and J by 2 bases, with 10 bases between the two germline ends. Concerning this clone itself: Its antigen is not identified.

This table comes from immunoSEQ multiplex PCR, and its TCRdb copy is limited to in-frame clones, with some not included. The profile shows under 100,000 clones, approximately 96% of them singletons. The chain couples TRBV27 to TRBJ2-5; possibly TRBD2 for D (5 bases). The source material was PBMCs. This TCR came from a woman between 18 and 29 years old in good health and CMV-seronegative. The CDR3 reads CASSFTGFQETQYF. Written as DNA, the CDR3 is TGTGCCAGCAGTTTCACGGGGTTTCAAGAGACCCAGTACTTC.